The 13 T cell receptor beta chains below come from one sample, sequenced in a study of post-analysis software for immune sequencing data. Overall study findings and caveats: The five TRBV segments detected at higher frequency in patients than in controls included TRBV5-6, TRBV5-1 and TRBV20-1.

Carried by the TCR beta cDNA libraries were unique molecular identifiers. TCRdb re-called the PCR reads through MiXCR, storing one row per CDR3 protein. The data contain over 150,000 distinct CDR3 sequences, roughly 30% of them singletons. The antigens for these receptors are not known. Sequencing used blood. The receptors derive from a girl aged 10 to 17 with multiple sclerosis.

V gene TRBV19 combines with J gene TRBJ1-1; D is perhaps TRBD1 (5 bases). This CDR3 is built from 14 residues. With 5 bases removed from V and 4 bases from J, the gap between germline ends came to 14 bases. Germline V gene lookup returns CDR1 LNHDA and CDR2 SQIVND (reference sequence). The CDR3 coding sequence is TGTGCCAGTAGTCCCCGGGGGAAAAGCACTGAAGCTTTCTTT. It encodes CASSPRGKSTEAFF.

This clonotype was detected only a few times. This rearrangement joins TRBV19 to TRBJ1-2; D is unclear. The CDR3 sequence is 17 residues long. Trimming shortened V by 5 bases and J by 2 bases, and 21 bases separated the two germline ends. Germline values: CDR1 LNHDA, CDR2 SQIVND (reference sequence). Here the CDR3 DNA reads TGTGCCAGTAGTCTAATTTCTGTGGGCCACCAGAACTATGGCTACACCTTC. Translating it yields CASSLISVGHQNYGYTF.

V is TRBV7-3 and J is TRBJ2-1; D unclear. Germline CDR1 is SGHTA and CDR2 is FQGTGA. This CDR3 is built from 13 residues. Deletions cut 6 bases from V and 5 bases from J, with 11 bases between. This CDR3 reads CASSWTQDNEQFF. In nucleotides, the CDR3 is TGTGCCAGCAGTTGGACGCAGGACAATGAGCAGTTCTTC.

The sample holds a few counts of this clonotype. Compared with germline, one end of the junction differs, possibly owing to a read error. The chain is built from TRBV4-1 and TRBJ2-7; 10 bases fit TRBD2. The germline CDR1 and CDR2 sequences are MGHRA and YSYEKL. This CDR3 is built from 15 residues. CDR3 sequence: CAGSQVQREGGEQYF. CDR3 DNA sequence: TGCGCCGGCAGCCAAGTACAGCGGGAGGGAGGAGAGCAGTACTTC.

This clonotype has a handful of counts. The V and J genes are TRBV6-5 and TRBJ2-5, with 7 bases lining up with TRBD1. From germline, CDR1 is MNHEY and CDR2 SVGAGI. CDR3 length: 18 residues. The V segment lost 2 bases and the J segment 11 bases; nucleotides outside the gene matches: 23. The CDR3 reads CASSYIVTTETGCGEQYF. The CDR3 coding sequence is TGTGCCAGCAGTTACATCGTAACAACCGAGACAGGGTGTGGAGAGCAGTACTTC.

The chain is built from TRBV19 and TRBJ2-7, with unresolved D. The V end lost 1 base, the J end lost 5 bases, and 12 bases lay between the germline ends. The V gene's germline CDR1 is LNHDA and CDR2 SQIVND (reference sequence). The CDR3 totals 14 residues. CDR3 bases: TGTGCCAGTAGTATAGCGATATCGCTCCACGAGCAGTACTTC. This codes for CASSIAISLHEQYF. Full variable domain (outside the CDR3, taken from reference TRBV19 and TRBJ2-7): DGGITQSPKYLFRKEGQNVTLSCEQNLNHDAMYWYRQDPGQGLRLIYYSQIVNDFQKGDIAEGYSVSREKKESFPLTVTSAQKNPTAFYLCASSIAISLHEQYFGPGTRLTVT.

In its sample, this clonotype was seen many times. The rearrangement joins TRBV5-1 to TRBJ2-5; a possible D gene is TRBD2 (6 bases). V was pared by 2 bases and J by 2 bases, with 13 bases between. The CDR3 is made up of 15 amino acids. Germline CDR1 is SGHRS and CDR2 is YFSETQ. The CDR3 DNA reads TGCGCCAGCAGCTTCCCGGGAGCATGGCAAGAGACCCAGTACTTC. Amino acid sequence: CASSFPGAWQETQYF.

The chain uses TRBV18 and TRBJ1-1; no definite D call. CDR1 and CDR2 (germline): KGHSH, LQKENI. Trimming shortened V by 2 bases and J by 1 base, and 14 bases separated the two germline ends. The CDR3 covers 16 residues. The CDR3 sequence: CASSPTQGPANTEAFF. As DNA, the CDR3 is TGTGCCAGCTCACCAACCCAAGGTCCGGCGAACACTGAAGCTTTCTTT.

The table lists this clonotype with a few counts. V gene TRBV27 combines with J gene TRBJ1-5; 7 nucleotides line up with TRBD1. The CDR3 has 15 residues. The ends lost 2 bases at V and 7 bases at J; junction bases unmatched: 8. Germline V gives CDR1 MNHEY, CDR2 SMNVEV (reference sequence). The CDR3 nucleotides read TGTGCCAGCAGTTTAGACGGGACAGCGGGGCAGCCCCAGCATTTT. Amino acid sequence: CASSLDGTAGQPQHF.

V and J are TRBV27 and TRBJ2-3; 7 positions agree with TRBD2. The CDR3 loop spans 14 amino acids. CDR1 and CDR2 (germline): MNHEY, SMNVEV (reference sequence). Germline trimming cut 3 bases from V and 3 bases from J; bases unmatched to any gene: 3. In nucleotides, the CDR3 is TGTGCCAGCAGTTTTCAGCGGGAAACAGATACGCAGTATTTT. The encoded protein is CASSFQRETDTQYF.

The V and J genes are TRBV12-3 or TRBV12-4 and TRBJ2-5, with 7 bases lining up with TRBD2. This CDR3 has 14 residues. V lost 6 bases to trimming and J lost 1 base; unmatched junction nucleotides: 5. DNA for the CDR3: TGTGCCAGCAGACCCGGGACTACCCAAGAGACCCAGTACTTC. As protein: CASRPGTTQETQYF.

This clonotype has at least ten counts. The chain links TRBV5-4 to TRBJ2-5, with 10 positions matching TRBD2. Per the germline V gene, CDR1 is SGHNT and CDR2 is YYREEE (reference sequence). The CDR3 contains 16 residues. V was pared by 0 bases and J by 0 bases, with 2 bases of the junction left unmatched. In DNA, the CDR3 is TGTGCCAGCAGCTTGGTAGCGGGAGGACACCAAGAGACCCAGTACTTC. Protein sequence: CASSLVAGGHQETQYF.

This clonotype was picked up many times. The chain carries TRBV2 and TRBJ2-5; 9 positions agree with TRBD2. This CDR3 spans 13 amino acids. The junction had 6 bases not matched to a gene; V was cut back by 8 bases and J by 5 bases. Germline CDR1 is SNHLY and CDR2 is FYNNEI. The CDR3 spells CASRLAGPETQYF. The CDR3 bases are TGTGCCAGCCGGCTAGCGGGACCGGAGACCCAGTACTTC.